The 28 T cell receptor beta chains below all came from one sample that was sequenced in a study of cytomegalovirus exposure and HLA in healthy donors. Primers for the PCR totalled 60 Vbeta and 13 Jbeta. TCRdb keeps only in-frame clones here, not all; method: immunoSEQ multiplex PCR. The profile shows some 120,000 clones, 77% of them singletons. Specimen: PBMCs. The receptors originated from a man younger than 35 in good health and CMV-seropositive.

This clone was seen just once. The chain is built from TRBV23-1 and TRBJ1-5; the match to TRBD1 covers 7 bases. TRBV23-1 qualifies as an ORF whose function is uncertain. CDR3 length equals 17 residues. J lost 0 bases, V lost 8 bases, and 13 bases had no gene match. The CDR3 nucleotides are TGCGCCAGCGAGCACCGGAGGGGACAGCCTAGCAATCAGCCCCAGCATTTT. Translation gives CASEHRRGQPSNQPQHF.

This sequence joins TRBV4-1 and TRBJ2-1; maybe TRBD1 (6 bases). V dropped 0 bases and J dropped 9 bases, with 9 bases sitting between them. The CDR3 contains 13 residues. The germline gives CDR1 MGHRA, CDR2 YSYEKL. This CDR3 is CASSQEMTGEQFF. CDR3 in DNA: TGCGCCAGCAGCCAAGAAATGACAGGTGAGCAGTTCTTC.

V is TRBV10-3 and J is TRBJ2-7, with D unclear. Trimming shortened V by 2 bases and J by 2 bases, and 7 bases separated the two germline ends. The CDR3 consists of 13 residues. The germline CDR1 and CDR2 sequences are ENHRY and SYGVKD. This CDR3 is CAISERSPYEQYF. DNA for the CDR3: TGTGCCATCAGTGAGCGGAGTCCCTACGAGCAGTACTTC.

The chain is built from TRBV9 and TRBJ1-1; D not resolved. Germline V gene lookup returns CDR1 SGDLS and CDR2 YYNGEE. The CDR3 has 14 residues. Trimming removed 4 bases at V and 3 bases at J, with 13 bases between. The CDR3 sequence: CASSTRGPDTEAFF. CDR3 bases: TGTGCCAGCAGCACCCGGGGTCCGGACACTGAAGCTTTCTTT.

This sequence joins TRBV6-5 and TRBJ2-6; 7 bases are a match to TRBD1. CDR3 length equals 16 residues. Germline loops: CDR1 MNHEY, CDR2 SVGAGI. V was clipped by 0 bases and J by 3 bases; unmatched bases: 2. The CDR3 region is CASSYSGGSGANVLTF. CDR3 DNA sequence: TGTGCCAGCAGTTACTCAGGGGGCAGTGGGGCCAACGTCCTGACTTTC.

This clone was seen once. The CDR3 coding sequence is TGTGCCAGCGGGGCGGGAGCGTTAACCACAGATACGCAGTATTTT. It specifies CASGAGALTTDTQYF. V usage is TRBV9 and J usage is TRBJ2-3; TRBD2 matches at 7 bases. Germline V gives CDR1 SGDLS, CDR2 YYNGEE. J gave up 2 bases and V 7 bases, and 10 bases lay outside the gene matches. The CDR3 length is 15 residues.

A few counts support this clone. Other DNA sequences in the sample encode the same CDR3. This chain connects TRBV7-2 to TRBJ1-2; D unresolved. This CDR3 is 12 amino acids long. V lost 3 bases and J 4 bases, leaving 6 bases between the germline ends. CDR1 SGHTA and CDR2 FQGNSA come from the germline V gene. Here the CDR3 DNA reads TGTGCCAGCAGCTTTTCGTCCTATGGCTACACCTTC. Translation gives CASSFSSYGYTF.

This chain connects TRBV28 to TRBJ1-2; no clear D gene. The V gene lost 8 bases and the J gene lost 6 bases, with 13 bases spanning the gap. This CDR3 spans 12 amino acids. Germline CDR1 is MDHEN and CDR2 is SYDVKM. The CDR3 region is CASAYRTDGYTF. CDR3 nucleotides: TGTGCCAGCGCTTACAGAACCGATGGCTACACCTTC.

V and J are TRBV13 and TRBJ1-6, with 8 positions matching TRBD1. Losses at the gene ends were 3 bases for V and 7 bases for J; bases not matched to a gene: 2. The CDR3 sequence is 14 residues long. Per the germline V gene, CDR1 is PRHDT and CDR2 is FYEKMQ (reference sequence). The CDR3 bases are TGTGCCAGCAGCTTCCGGACAGGGAATTCACCCCTCCACTTT. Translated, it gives CASSFRTGNSPLHF.

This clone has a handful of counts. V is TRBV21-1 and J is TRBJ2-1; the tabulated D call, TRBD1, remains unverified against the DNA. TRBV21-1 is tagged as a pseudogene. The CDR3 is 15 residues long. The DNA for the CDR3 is TGTGCCAGCAGCAAAGGGGGCACAGGGGACCCTGAGCAGTTCTTC. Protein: CASSKGGTGDPEQFF.

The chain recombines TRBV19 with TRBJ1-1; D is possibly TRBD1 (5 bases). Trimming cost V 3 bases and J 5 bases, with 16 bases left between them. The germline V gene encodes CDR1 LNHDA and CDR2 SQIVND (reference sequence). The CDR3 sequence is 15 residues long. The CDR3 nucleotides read TGTGCCAGTAGTATGGCAGGGAAGGGGAAGACTGAAGCTTTCTTT. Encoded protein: CASSMAGKGKTEAFF.

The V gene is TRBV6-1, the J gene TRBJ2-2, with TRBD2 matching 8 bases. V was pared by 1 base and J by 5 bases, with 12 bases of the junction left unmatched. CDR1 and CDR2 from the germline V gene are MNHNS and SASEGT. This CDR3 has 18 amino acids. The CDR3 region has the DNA TGTGCCAGCAGTGAAGTTGCGGGGGGCCAAATGTGGACCGGGGAGCTGTTTTTT. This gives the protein CASSEVAGGQMWTGELFF.

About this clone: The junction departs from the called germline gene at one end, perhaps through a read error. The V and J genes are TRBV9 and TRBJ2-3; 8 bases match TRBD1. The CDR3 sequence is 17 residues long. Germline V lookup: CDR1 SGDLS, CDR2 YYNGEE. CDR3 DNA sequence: TGTGCCAGCAGCGTAGGACAGGGGCTGGGTAGCACAGATGCGCAGTATTTT. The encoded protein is CASSVGQGLGSTDAQYF.

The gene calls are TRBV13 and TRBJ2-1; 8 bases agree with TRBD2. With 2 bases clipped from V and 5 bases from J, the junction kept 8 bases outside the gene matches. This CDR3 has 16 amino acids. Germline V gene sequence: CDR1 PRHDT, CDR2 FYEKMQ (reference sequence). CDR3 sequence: CASSLRAGGSHNEQFF. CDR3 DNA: TGTGCCAGCAGCTTACGGGCGGGGGGATCCCACAATGAGCAGTTCTTC.

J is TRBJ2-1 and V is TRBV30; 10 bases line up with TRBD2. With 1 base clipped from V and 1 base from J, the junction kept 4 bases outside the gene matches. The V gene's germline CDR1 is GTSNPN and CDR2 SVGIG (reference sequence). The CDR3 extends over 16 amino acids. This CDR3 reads CAWSAQLAGSYNEQFF. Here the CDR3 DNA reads TGTGCCTGGAGTGCTCAACTAGCGGGATCCTACAATGAGCAGTTCTTC.

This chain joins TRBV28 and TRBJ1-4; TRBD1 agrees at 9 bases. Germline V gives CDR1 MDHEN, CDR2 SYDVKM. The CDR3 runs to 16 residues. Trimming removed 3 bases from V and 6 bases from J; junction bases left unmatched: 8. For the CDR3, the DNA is TGTGCCAGCAGTTTCACCGGACAGGGGAGGGATGAAAAACTGTTTTTT. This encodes CASSFTGQGRDEKLFF.

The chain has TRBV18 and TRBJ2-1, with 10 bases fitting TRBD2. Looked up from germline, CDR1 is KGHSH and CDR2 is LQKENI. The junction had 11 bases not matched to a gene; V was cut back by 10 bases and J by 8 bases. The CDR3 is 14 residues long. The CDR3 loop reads CATQGQREGDEQFF. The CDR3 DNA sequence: TGTGCCACTCAAGGCCAGCGGGAGGGCGATGAGCAGTTCTTC.

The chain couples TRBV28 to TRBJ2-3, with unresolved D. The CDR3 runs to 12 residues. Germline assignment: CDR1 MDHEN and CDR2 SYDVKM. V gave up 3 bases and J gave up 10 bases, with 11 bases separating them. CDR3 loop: CASSFIEVAQYF. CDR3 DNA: TGTGCCAGCAGTTTTATCGAGGTCGCGCAGTATTTT.

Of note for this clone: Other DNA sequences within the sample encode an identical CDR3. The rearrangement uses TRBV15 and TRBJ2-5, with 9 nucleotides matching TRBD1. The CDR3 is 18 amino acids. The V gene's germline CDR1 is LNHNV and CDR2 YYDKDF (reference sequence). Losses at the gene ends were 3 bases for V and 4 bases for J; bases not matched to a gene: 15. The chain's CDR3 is CATSRDHARTGAGETQYF. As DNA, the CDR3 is TGTGCCACCAGCAGGGACCACGCTCGGACAGGGGCGGGAGAGACCCAGTACTTC. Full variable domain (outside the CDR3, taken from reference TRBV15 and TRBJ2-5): DAMVIQNPRYQVTQFGKPVTLSCSQTLNHNVMYWYQQKSSQAPKLLFHYYDKDFNNEADTPDNFQSRRPNTSFCFLDIRSPGLGDTAMYLCATSRDHARTGAGETQYFGPGTRLLVL.

The CDR3 DNA is TGCGCCAGCAGATCCTTTTCTTCGCGAACAGATACGCAGTATTTT. Translating gives CASRSFSSRTDTQYF. The chain carries TRBV4-1 and TRBJ2-3; no clear D. The germline gives CDR1 MGHRA, CDR2 YSYEKL. This CDR3 has 15 amino acids. V shed 6 bases and J shed 3 bases, with 16 bases lying between them.

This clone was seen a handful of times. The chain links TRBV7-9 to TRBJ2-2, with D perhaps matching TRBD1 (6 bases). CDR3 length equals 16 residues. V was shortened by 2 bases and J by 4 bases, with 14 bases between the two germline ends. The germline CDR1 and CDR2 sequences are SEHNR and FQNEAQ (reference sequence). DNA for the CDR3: TGTGCCAGCAGCTTACTTTCAGGGGCGGGCACCGGGGAGCTGTTTTTT. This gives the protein CASSLLSGAGTGELFF.

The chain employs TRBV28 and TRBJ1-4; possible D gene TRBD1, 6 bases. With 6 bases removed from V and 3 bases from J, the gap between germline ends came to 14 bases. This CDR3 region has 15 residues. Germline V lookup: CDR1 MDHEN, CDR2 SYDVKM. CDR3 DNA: TGTGCCAGCAGCCAGGGGATTGAATCTAATGAAAAACTGTTTTTT. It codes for CASSQGIESNEKLFF. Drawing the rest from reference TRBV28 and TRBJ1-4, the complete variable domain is DVKVTQSSRYLVKRTGEKVFLECVQDMDHENMFWYRQDPGLGLRLIYFSYDVKMKEKGDIPEGYSVSREKKERFSLILESASTNQTSMYLCASSQGIESNEKLFFGSGTQLSVL.

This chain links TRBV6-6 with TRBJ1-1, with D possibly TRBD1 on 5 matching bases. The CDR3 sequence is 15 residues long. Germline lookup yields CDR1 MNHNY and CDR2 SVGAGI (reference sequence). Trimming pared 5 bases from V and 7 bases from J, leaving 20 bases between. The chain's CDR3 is CASSLTGENTVEAFF. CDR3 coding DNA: TGTGCCAGCAGTCTAACAGGAGAAAATACCGTTGAAGCTTTCTTT.

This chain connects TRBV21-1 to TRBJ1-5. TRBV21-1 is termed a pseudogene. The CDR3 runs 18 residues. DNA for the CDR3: TGTGCCAGCAGCCCGGTAGTTAGTAGCCGATATAGCAATCAGCCCCAGCATTTT. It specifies CASSPVVSSRYSNQPQHF.

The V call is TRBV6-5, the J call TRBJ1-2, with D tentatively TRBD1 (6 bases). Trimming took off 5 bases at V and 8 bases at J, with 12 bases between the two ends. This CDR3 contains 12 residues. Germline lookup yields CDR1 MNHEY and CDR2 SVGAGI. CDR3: CASSPGTIGYTF. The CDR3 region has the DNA TGTGCCAGCAGTCCTGGGACAATCGGCTACACCTTC.

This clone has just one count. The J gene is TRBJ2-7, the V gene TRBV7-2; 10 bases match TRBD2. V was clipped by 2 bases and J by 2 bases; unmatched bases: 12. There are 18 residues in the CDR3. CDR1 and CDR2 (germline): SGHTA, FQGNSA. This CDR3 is CASSLPQIGTSVAYEQYF. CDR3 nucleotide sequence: TGTGCCAGCAGCTTACCACAAATCGGGACTAGCGTCGCCTACGAGCAGTACTTC.

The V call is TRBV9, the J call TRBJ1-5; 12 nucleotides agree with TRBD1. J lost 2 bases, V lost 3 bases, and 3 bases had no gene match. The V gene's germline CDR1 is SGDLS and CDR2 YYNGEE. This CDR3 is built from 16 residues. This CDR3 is CASSGGTGGGNQPQHF. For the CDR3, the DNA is TGTGCCAGCAGCGGCGGGACAGGGGGCGGCAATCAGCCCCAGCATTTT. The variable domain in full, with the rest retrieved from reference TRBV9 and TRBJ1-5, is DSGVTQTPKHLITATGQRVTLRCSPRSGDLSVYWYQQSLDQGLQFLIQYYNGEERAKGNILERFSAQQFPDLHSELNLSSLELGDSALYFCASSGGTGGGNQPQHFGDGTRLSIL.

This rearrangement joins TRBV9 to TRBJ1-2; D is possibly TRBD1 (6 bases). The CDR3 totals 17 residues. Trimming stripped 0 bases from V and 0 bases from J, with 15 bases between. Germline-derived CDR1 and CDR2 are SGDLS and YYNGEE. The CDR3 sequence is CASSVAGGNEPNYGYTF. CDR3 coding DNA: TGTGCCAGCAGCGTAGCTGGGGGCAACGAGCCTAACTATGGCTACACCTTC.